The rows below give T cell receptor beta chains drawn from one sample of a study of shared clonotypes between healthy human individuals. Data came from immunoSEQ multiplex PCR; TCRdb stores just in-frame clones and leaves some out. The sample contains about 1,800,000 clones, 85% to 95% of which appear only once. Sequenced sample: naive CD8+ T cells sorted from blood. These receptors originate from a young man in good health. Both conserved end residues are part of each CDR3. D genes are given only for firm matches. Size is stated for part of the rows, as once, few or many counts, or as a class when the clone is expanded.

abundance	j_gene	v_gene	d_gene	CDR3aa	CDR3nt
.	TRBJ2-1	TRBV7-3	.	CASSSETVYNEQFF	TGTGCCAGCAGCTCAGAGACAGTATACAATGAGCAGTTCTTC
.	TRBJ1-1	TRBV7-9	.	CASSSGLGRRWGTEAFF	TGTGCCAGCAGCTCCGGTCTGGGCCGACGTTGGGGCACTGAAGCTTTCTTT
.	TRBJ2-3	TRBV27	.	CASSLWGTSTDTQYF	TGTGCCAGCAGTTTATGGGGGACTAGCACAGATACGCAGTATTTT
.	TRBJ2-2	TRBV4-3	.	CASSQGLDRSTGELFF	TGCGCCAGCAGCCAGGGACTGGACAGGAGCACCGGGGAGCTGTTTTTT
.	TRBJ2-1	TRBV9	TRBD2	CASSTGLAGYEQFF	TGTGCCAGCAGCACGGGACTAGCGGGCTATGAGCAGTTCTTC
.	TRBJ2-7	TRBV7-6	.	CASSLGGVYEQYF	TGTGCCAGCAGCTTAGGAGGGGTCTACGAGCAGTACTTC
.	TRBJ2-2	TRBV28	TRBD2	CASSLLAGPGELFF	TGTGCCAGCAGTTTACTAGCGGGGCCCGGGGAGCTGTTTTTT
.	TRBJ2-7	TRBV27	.	CASSFSRWAYEQYF	TGTGCCAGCAGTTTTTCCAGGTGGGCCTACGAGCAGTACTTC
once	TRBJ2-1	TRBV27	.	CASSWGAEQFF	TGTGCCAGCAGTTGGGGGGCCGAACAGTTCTTC
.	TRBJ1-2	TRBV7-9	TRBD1	CASRWTGAADYGYTF	TGTGCCAGCAGATGGACAGGAGCCGCCGACTATGGCTACACCTTC
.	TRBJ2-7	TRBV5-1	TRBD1	CASSLVQGDEQYF	TGCGCCAGCAGCTTGGTACAGGGGGACGAGCAGTACTTC
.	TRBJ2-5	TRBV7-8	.	CASSKGGPPQETQYF	TGTGCCAGCAGCAAAGGGGGGCCTCCCCAAGAGACCCAGTACTTC
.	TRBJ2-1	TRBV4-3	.	CASSQGHPINEQFF	TGCGCCAGCAGCCAAGGTCACCCAATCAATGAGCAGTTCTTC
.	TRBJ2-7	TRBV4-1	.	CASSQRGIPYEQYF	TGCGCCAGCAGCCAAAGAGGGATCCCCTACGAGCAGTACTTC
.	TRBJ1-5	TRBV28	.	CASDRDNQPQHF	TGTGCCAGTGACAGAGACAATCAGCCCCAGCATTTT
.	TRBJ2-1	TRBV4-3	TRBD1	CASSQGGDRGTSEQFF	TGCGCCAGCAGCCAAGGGGGGGACAGGGGCACTAGTGAGCAGTTCTTC
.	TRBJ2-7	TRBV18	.	CASSPKWEGTGDPYEQYF	TGTGCCAGCTCGCCGAAATGGGAGGGTACAGGGGACCCCTACGAGCAGTACTTC
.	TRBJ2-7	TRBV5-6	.	CASSNGLSYEQYF	TGTGCCAGCAGCAATGGACTGAGTTACGAGCAGTACTTC
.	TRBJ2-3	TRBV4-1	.	CASSQDPRVTDTQYF	TGCGCCAGCAGCCAAGATCCAAGGGTCACAGATACGCAGTATTTT
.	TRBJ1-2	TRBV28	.	CASSTRWESEGANYGYTF	TGTGCCAGCAGTACCCGATGGGAAAGTGAGGGCGCTAACTATGGCTACACCTTC
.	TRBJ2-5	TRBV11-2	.	CASRTWEQETQYF	TGTGCCAGCAGGACATGGGAACAAGAGACCCAGTACTTC
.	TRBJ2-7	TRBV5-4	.	CASTYGGSYEQYF	TGTGCCAGCACCTATGGGGGCTCCTACGAGCAGTACTTC
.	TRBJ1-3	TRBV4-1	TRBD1	CASSQDRTGGYGNTIYF	TGCGCCAGCAGCCAAGATCGGACAGGGGGTTATGGAAACACCATATATTTT
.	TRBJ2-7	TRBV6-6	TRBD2	CASSHGTSGNYEQYF	TGTGCCAGCAGTCACGGGACTAGCGGGAACTACGAGCAGTACTTC
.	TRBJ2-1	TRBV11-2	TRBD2	CASSLEGLAGDIYNEQFF	TGTGCCAGCAGCTTAGAAGGCCTAGCGGGAGACATCTACAATGAGCAGTTCTTC
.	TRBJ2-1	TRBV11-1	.	CASSFRGTYNEQFF	TGTGCCAGCAGCTTTCGGGGGACCTACAATGAGCAGTTCTTC
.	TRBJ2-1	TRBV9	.	CASSVGAGNNEQFF	TGTGCCAGCAGCGTAGGGGCCGGGAACAATGAGCAGTTCTTC
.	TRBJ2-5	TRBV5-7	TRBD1	CASSVQGEETQYF	TGTGCCAGCAGCGTACAGGGGGAAGAGACCCAGTACTTC
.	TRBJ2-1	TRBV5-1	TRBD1	CASSLAQTGDSYNEQFF	TGCGCCAGCAGCTTGGCTCAAACAGGGGACTCCTACAATGAGCAGTTCTTC
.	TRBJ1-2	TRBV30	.	CAWSVGAVAYGYTF	TGTGCCTGGAGCGTGGGGGCCGTAGCCTATGGCTACACCTTC
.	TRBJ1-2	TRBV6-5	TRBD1	CASRTGTGGGYTF	TGTGCCAGCAGAACCGGGACAGGGGGAGGCTACACCTTC
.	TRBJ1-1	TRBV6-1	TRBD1	CASSAPRGGMNTEAFF	TGTGCCAGCAGTGCCCCACGAGGGGGCATGAACACTGAAGCTTTCTTT
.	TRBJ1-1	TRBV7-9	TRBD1	CASSLPVDRRTEAFF	TGTGCCAGCAGCTTACCGGTGGACAGGCGGACTGAAGCTTTCTTT
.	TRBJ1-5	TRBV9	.	CASSVEGNNQPQHF	TGTGCCAGCAGCGTAGAAGGGAACAATCAGCCCCAGCATTTT
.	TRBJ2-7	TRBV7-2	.	CASSTSLASEYEQYF	TGTGCCAGCAGCACCAGTCTAGCCTCTGAGTACGAGCAGTACTTC
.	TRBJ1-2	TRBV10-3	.	CAITAGTDLNYGYTF	TGTGCCATCACCGCCGGGACCGACCTAAACTATGGCTACACCTTC
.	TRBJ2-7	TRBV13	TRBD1	CASSFQGAYEQYF	TGTGCCAGCAGCTTCCAGGGGGCCTACGAGCAGTACTTC
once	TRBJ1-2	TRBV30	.	CAWSVRSVWMGGYTF	TGTGCCTGGAGTGTACGGTCCGTTTGGATGGGGGGCTACACCTTC
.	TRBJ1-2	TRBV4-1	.	CASSQDQRGGGFSGYTF	TGCGCCAGCAGCCAAGATCAGAGGGGTGGGGGGTTTTCTGGCTACACCTTC
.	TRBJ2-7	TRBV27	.	CASGDPSYEQYF	TGTGCCAGCGGGGACCCATCCTACGAGCAGTACTTC
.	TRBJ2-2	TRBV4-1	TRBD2	CASSQVAGGWTGELFF	TGCGCCAGCAGCCAGGTAGCGGGAGGATGGACCGGGGAGCTGTTTTTT
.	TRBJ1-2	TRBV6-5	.	CASSYAGGAGYTF	TGTGCCAGCAGTTACGCTGGGGGGGCCGGCTACACCTTC
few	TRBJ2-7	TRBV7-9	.	CASSLAPAYEQYF	TGTGCCAGCAGCTTAGCGCCGGCCTACGAGCAGTACTTC
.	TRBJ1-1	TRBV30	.	CAWSLSSNTEAFF	TGTGCCTGGAGCCTGTCTTCGAACACTGAAGCTTTCTTT
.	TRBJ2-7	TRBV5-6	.	CASSAGGHEQYF	TGTGCCAGCAGCGCTGGCGGACACGAGCAGTACTTC
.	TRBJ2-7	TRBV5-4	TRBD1	CASSDRDRGYEQYF	TGTGCCAGCAGCGACCGGGACAGGGGTTACGAGCAGTACTTC
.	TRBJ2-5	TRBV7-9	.	CASSQGYGKETQYF	TGTGCCAGCAGCCAGGGGTATGGGAAAGAGACCCAGTACTTC